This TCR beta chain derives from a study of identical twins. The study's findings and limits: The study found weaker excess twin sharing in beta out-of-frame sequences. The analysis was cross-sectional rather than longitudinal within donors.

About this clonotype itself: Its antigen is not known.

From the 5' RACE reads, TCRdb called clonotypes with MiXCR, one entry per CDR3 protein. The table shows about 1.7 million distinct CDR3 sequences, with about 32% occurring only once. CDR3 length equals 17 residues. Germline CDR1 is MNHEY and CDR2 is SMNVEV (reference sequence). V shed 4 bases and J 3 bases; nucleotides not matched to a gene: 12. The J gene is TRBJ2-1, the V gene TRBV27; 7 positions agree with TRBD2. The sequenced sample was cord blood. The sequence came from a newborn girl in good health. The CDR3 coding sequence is TGTGCCAGCAGTTCCCCTCGGGGCGGGAGTCTCTACAATGAGCAGTTCTTC. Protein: CASSSPRGGSLYNEQFF.